The clone carrying this T cell receptor beta chain was found a few times. The antigen is unknown. TCRdb reprocessed the 5' RACE reads with MiXCR, giving one entry per CDR3 protein. In the table there are 85,000 to 130,000 distinct CDR3 sequences, approximately 13% of which are singletons. From germline, CDR1 is SEHNR and CDR2 FQNEAQ (reference sequence). There are 14 residues in the CDR3. With 6 bases clipped from V and 2 bases from J, the junction kept 4 bases outside the gene matches. The data originate from a study of T-cell memory formation after mild COVID-19. Broader study findings: Clones contracting across day 15 to 85 had a balanced CD4/CD8 profile; later expanding clones leaned CD4+.

The V call is TRBV7-9, the J call TRBJ2-7; 10 bases are a match to TRBD2. The TCR sequence derives from an adult woman who had mild COVID-19 (a few samples of this study predate the infection). Cell type and time point are not known. The sequenced sample was PBMCs or a T cell subset sorted from them (not recorded which). In nucleotides, the CDR3 is TGTGCCAGCAGGGGGACTAGCGTTGCCTACGAGCAGTACTTC. Encoded protein: CASRGTSVAYEQYF.